Presented here are 12 T cell receptor beta chains from one specimen sequenced in a study of identical twins. TCRdb recomputed calls from the 5' RACE reads with MiXCR, one row per CDR3 protein. The table includes hundreds of thousands of distinct CDR3 sequences, around an eighth detected once. This same sample was also part of a study on yellow fever vaccine responses in identical twins.

Sequencing was done on a sample of PBMCs. These receptors were collected from a woman under 30 in good health.

This clonotype was picked up many times. V gene TRBV7-3 combines with J gene TRBJ1-1, with 7 bases matching TRBD1. V trimming: 6 bases; J trimming: 0 bases; junction bases outside the gene matches: 7. The length of the CDR3 is 15 residues. Per the germline V gene, CDR1 is SGHTA and CDR2 is FQGTGA. The CDR3 reads CASSSAGTVNTEAFF. The DNA of the CDR3 is TGTGCCAGCAGTAGCGCCGGGACAGTGAACACTGAAGCTTTCTTT.

The chain combines TRBV6-2 or TRBV6-3 with TRBJ2-5, with 11 bases matching TRBD2. Losses at the gene ends were 0 bases for V and 1 base for J; bases not matched to a gene: 4. Germline V gene sequence: CDR1 MNHEY, CDR2 SVGEGT. The CDR3 covers 17 residues. CDR3 DNA: TGTGCCAGCAGTTACTCCGGGACTAGCGGATCCCAAGAGACCCAGTACTTC. Its translation is CASSYSGTSGSQETQYF.

This clonotype was observed at least ten times. V is TRBV5-1 and J is TRBJ2-1; TRBD1 aligns across 8 bases. The germline CDR1 and CDR2 sequences are SGHRS and YFSETQ. The CDR3 loop spans 15 amino acids. V lost 1 base, J lost 4 bases, and 4 bases stayed unmatched. CDR3 sequence: CASSLQGQDYNEQFF. The CDR3 bases are TGCGCCAGCAGCTTGCAGGGACAGGATTACAATGAGCAGTTCTTC.

In its sample, this clonotype was seen a few times. The chain employs TRBV10-3 and TRBJ2-3, with a weak D call TRBD1 (6 bases). The germline CDR1 and CDR2 sequences are ENHRY and SYGVKD. The ends were cut back, 7 bases at V and 0 bases at J, with 17 bases in the middle. This CDR3 is 16 amino acids long. CDR3 loop: CAITPTGGSSTDTQYF. As DNA, the CDR3 is TGTGCCATCACCCCGACAGGAGGATCTAGCACAGATACGCAGTATTTT.

The V gene is TRBV29-1, the J gene TRBJ2-5; D is perhaps TRBD1 (6 bases). This CDR3 contains 11 residues. CDR1 SQVTM and CDR2 ANQGSEA come from the germline V gene. The ends were cut back, 4 bases at V and 8 bases at J, with 11 bases in the middle. The CDR3 DNA reads TGCAGCGTTGCCGCAGGGGAAACCCAGTACTTC. It is translated as CSVAAGETQYF.

This clonotype was detected ten times or more. The chain is built from TRBV5-6 and TRBJ2-7; D gene uncertain. The CDR3 runs 14 residues. Trimming pared 5 bases from V and 1 base from J, leaving 13 bases between. Germline CDR1 SGHDT, CDR2 YYEEEE. The CDR3 region is CASSKGSPSYEQYF. The CDR3 DNA reads as TGTGCCAGCAGTAAGGGCAGCCCATCCTACGAGCAGTACTTC.

This clonotype was seen only once. The rearrangement joins TRBV5-8 to TRBJ2-2, with 9 bases that match TRBD1. The CDR3 runs to 14 residues. V was pared by 3 bases and J by 6 bases, with 3 bases of the junction left unmatched. Germline CDR1 SGHTS, CDR2 YDEGEE. CDR3 DNA: TGTGCCAGCAGCTGGGACAGGGTGGCCGGGGAGCTGTTTTTT. Its protein product is CASSWDRVAGELFF. Using reference TRBV5-8 and TRBJ2-2 for the parts outside the CDR3, the full variable domain is EAGVTQSPTHLIKTRGQQATLRCSPISGHTSVYWYQQALGLGLQFLLWYDEGEERNRGNFPPRFSGRQFPNYSSELNVNALELEDSALYLCASSWDRVAGELFFGEGSRLTVL.

This clonotype showed up many times. V usage is TRBV12-3 or TRBV12-4 and J usage is TRBJ2-3, with TRBD1 matching over 9 bases. The CDR3 extends over 15 amino acids. V lost 5 bases to trimming and J lost 1 base; unmatched junction nucleotides: 4. The DNA for the CDR3 is TGTGCCAGCAGTCCCTGGGACAGGGGCACAGATACGCAGTATTTT. Its translation is CASSPWDRGTDTQYF.

This clonotype was observed a handful of times. V is TRBV6-5 and J is TRBJ1-2; D gene ambiguous. Germline CDR1 is MNHEY and CDR2 is SVGAGI. The CDR3 runs 14 residues. The V gene lost 2 bases and the J gene lost 3 bases, with 10 bases spanning the gap. The CDR3 nucleotides read TGTGCCAGCAGTTACACCCAAGGGCACTATGGCTACACCTTC. Protein product: CASSYTQGHYGYTF.

The chain uses TRBV6-1 and TRBJ2-1; TRBD1 or TRBD2 may be the D gene (5 bases each). Per germline, CDR1 MNHNS and CDR2 SASEGT. Trimming cost V 6 bases and J 8 bases, with 20 bases left between them. The CDR3 is 15 amino acids. The CDR3 coding sequence is TGTGCCAGCAGCCAAGTTGGGGCCGGCGGGTATGAGCAGTTCTTC. It is translated as CASSQVGAGGYEQFF.

This clonotype was counted at least ten times. The rearrangement links TRBV4-1 to TRBJ2-3; 11 nucleotides align to TRBD2. Trimming removed 3 bases from V and 4 bases from J; junction bases left unmatched: 6. Per germline, CDR1 MGHRA and CDR2 YSYEKL. The CDR3 length is 16 residues. The CDR3 region has the DNA TGCGCCAGCAGCCAGTCACTAGCGGGAGTGTCAGATACGCAGTATTTT. It encodes CASSQSLAGVSDTQYF.

CDR3 bases: TGTGCCAGCAGTTTATCCGGACTAGCGGGAGTTAACTCCTACAATGAGCAGTTCTTC. Its translation: CASSLSGLAGVNSYNEQFF. This chain uses TRBV28 with TRBJ2-1; 13 nucleotides line up with TRBD2. Germline-derived CDR1 and CDR2 are MDHEN and SYDVKM. The CDR3 sequence is 19 residues long. V lost 1 base, J lost 0 bases, and 6 bases stayed unmatched.